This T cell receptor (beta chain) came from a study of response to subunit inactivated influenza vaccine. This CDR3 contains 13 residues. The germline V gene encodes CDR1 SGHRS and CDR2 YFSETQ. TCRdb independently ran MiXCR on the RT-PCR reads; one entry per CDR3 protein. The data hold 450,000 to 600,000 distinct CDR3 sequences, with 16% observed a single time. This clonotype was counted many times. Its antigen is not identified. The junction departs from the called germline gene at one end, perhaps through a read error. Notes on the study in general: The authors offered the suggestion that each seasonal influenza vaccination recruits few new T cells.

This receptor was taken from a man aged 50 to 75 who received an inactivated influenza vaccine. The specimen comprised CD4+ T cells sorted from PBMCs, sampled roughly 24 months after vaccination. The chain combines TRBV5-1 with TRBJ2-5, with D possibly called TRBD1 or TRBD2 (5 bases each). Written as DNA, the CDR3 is TGTGCCAGCAGTCTAGGGACGGGGGAGACCCAGTACTTC. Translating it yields CASSLGTGETQYF.